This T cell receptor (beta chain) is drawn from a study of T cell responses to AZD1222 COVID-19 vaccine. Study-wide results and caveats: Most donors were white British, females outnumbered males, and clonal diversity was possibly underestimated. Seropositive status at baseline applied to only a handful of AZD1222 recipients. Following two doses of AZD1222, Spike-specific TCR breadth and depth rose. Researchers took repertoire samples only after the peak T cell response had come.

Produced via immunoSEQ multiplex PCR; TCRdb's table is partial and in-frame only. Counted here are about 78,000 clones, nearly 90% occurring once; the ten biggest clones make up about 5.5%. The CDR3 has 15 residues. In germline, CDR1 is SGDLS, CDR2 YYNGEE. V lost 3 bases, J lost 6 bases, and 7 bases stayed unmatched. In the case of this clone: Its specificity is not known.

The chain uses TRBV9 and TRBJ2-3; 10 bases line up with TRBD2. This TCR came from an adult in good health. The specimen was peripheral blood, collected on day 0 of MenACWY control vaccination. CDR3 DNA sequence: TGTGCCAGCAGCGCCCGTAGCGGGGGGCAGGATACGCAGTATTTT. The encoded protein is CASSARSGGQDTQYF.